The next 21 T cell receptor beta chains were all read from a single sample in a study of early T cells in non-severe SARS-CoV-2 infection. TCRdb independently ran MiXCR on the 5' RACE reads; one entry per CDR3 protein. The sample has roughly 50,000 distinct CDR3 sequences; roughly 8% are singletons. What was sequenced was whole blood. The receptors were gathered from an adult who was a healthcare worker with PCR-confirmed SARS-CoV-2 infection or an uninfected control (not recorded which).

The sample holds many counts of this clonotype. This chain links TRBV12-5 with TRBJ2-3; 7 positions agree with TRBD2. The length of the CDR3 is 18 residues. The trim removed 8 bases at V and 1 base at J, leaving 18 bases unmatched. CDR1 and CDR2 (germline): LGHNT, FRNRAP. CDR3 sequence reads: CASPRWRETGGGTDTQYF. The CDR3 DNA sequence: TGTGCTAGTCCACGGTGGCGGGAGACCGGGGGTGGCACAGATACGCAGTATTTT.

This clonotype was counted a few times. The chain carries TRBV10-3 and TRBJ2-1; the D call may be TRBD1 or TRBD2 (5 bases each). Trimming took off 3 bases at V and 6 bases at J, with 21 bases between the two ends. Germline loops: CDR1 ENHRY, CDR2 SYGVKD. CDR3 size: 17 residues. CDR3 coding DNA: TGTGCCATCAGTGACCCTCCGGCAGGGCCAACTAGCAATGAGCAGTTCTTC. Its protein is CAISDPPAGPTSNEQFF.

This clonotype showed up many times. The chain has TRBV29-1 and TRBJ2-7; TRBD1 or TRBD2 may be the D gene (5 bases each). The CDR3 runs to 12 residues. The germline V and J ends were trimmed by 2 bases and 5 bases, with 10 bases remaining between them. Germline V gene lookup returns CDR1 SQVTM and CDR2 ANQGSEA. The CDR3 nucleotides are TGCAGCGTTGAACAGGGACCCAACGAGCAGTACTTC. Translating gives CSVEQGPNEQYF.

Ten or more counts support this clonotype. CDR3 loop: CSVPDRTGNTIYF. In DNA, the CDR3 is TGCAGCGTTCCGGACAGGACCGGAAACACCATATATTTT. V gene TRBV29-1 combines with J gene TRBJ1-3; 7 nucleotides line up with TRBD1. Germline V gene sequence: CDR1 SQVTM, CDR2 ANQGSEA. Trimming at V came to 5 bases and at J to 4 bases, leaving 5 bases not matched to a gene. There are 13 residues in the CDR3.

The rearrangement joins TRBV7-6 to TRBJ1-1; no clear D gene. In germline, CDR1 is SGHVS, CDR2 FNYEAQ. This CDR3 has 12 residues. V was clipped by 2 bases and J by 7 bases, with 8 bases between them. The CDR3 DNA is TGTGCCAGCAGCTTACGGGTGGATGAAGCTTTCTTT. Protein sequence: CASSLRVDEAFF.

This clonotype has at least ten counts. The J gene is TRBJ1-6, the V gene TRBV28, with 10 bases identical to TRBD1. The CDR3 is 17 amino acids. Per germline, CDR1 MDHEN and CDR2 SYDVKM. Unmatched junction bases numbered 5, after V lost 5 bases and J lost 1 base. The CDR3 nucleotides are TGTGCCAGCAGTGCCCGACAGGGGGCTTCCTATAATTCACCCCTCCACTTT. Its translation: CASSARQGASYNSPLHF.

This clonotype was observed a few times. The chain recombines TRBV3-1 with TRBJ2-3, with 15 nucleotides matching TRBD2. J gave up 4 bases and V 4 bases, and 6 bases lay outside the gene matches. Germline V gives CDR1 LGHDT, CDR2 YNNKEL (reference sequence). The CDR3 contains 17 residues. CDR3: CASSLPGLAGGPDTQYF. The CDR3 region has the DNA TGTGCCAGCAGCCTACCGGGACTAGCGGGGGGACCAGATACGCAGTATTTT.

This clonotype was seen a handful of times. V is TRBV6-5 and J is TRBJ1-2; D perhaps matches TRBD1 (6 bases). CDR3 length: 15 amino acids. CDR1 MNHEY and CDR2 SVGAGI come from the germline V gene. V was clipped by 0 bases and J by 4 bases, with 12 bases between them. CDR3 DNA: TGTGCCAGCAGTTACTCAGATGGGGGCTCCTATGGCTACACCTTC. Residues: CASSYSDGGSYGYTF.

The gene calls are TRBV24-1 and TRBJ2-3; 11 nucleotides align to TRBD1. The V gene end was trimmed by 2 bases and the J gene end by 3 bases; junction bases not matched to a gene: 3. Germline V gene lookup returns CDR1 KGHDR and CDR2 SFDVKD. The CDR3 consists of 16 residues. The CDR3 DNA sequence: TGTGCCACCAGTGATTCGGACAGGGGGCGAACAGATACGCAGTATTTT. Protein product: CATSDSDRGRTDTQYF.

This clonotype was seen a handful of times. This chain connects TRBV28 to TRBJ1-3, with TRBD1 matching 12 bases. The CDR3 sequence is 17 residues long. From germline, CDR1 is MDHEN and CDR2 SYDVKM. V was pared by 3 bases and J by 3 bases, with 6 bases of the junction left unmatched. This chain's CDR3 is CASSFRDRGRRGNTIYF. The CDR3 region has the DNA TGTGCCAGCAGTTTTAGGGACAGGGGGCGCCGTGGAAACACCATATATTTT.

The chain recombines TRBV29-1 with TRBJ1-4; unclear D gene. Trimming shortened V by 4 bases and J by 4 bases, and 7 bases separated the two germline ends. This CDR3 spans 12 amino acids. CDR1 SQVTM and CDR2 ANQGSEA come from the germline V gene. The CDR3 loop is CSVAAVNEKLFF. In nucleotides, the CDR3 is TGCAGCGTTGCGGCCGTTAATGAAAAACTGTTTTTT. The full variable domain, its missing parts supplied by reference TRBV29-1 and TRBJ1-4, is SAVISQKPSRDICQRGTSLTIQCQVDSQVTMMFWYRQQPGQSLTLIATANQGSEATYESGFVIDKFPISRPNLTFSTLTVSNMSPEDSSIYLCSVAAVNEKLFFGSGTQLSVL.

This clonotype was counted at least ten times. The chain uses TRBV29-1 and TRBJ1-1; TRBD1 might be the D (6 bases). Trimming pared 4 bases from V and 2 bases from J, leaving 14 bases between. The CDR3 consists of 14 residues. Germline lookup yields CDR1 SQVTM and CDR2 ANQGSEA. This chain's CDR3 is CSVVPGGVNTEAFF. Written as DNA, the CDR3 is TGCAGCGTTGTTCCCGGGGGCGTAAACACTGAAGCTTTCTTT.

The chain couples TRBV18 to TRBJ2-1; 8 positions agree with TRBD2. The V segment lost 1 base and the J segment 1 base; nucleotides outside the gene matches: 15. CDR1 is KGHSH, CDR2 LQKENI, per germline. The CDR3 runs 20 residues. The CDR3 nucleotides read TGTGCCAGCTCACCACTATATAGCCCAGCGGGAGAGAAATCCTACAATGAGCAGTTCTTC. It translates to CASSPLYSPAGEKSYNEQFF.

This clonotype was counted a single time. This chain joins TRBV29-1 and TRBJ2-3; 11 bases fit TRBD1. Germline lookup yields CDR1 SQVTM and CDR2 ANQGSEA. Losses at the gene ends were 7 bases for V and 4 bases for J; bases not matched to a gene: 7. The CDR3 consists of 14 residues. The CDR3 region is CSAPGQGVSDTQYF. CDR3 in DNA: TGCAGCGCTCCGGGACAGGGGGTTTCAGATACGCAGTATTTT.

This clonotype has a count of ten or more. The chain joins TRBV7-3 to TRBJ2-5; a possible D gene is TRBD2 (5 bases). Germline values: CDR1 SGHTA, CDR2 FQGTGA. V lost 5 bases, J lost 5 bases, and 18 bases lay in between. CDR3 length equals 15 residues. CDR3 region: CASSRFSRGGETQYF. The CDR3 nucleotides are TGTGCCAGCAGCCGCTTCTCTAGAGGCGGGGAGACCCAGTACTTC. Full variable domain (outside the CDR3, taken from reference TRBV7-3 and TRBJ2-5): GAGVSQTPSNKVTEKGKYVELRCDPISGHTALYWYRQSLGQGPEFLIYFQGTGAADDSGLPNDRFFAVRPEGSVSTLKIQRTERGDSAVYLCASSRFSRGGETQYFGPGTRLLVL.

The V and J genes are TRBV20-1 and TRBJ2-7; 8 bases map to TRBD1. V was pared by 6 bases and J by 2 bases, with 12 bases of the junction left unmatched. This CDR3 spans 15 amino acids. Germline CDR1 is DFQATT and CDR2 is SNEGSKA (reference sequence). Here the CDR3 DNA reads TGCAGTGCACCCCCCGGGGGACAGGAACCCTACGAGCAGTACTTC. Translated: CSAPPGGQEPYEQYF.

This clonotype has ten or more counts. The chain combines TRBV7-6 with TRBJ2-7; D unresolved. CDR3 length equals 13 residues. V was trimmed by 1 base and J by 5 bases, leaving 9 bases between them. Germline CDR1 is SGHVS and CDR2 is FNYEAQ. The CDR3 coding sequence is TGTGCCAGCAGCTTAGGCCTAGTGCACGAGCAGTACTTC. Encoded protein: CASSLGLVHEQYF.

The V call is TRBV11-3, the J call TRBJ1-1; 7 nucleotides agree with TRBD1. The CDR3 length is 17 residues. The ends lost 4 bases at V and 4 bases at J; junction bases unmatched: 15. In germline, CDR1 is SGHNT, CDR2 YENEEA. Written as DNA, the CDR3 is TGTGCCAGCAGCTCTAAGACAGGGCCCAAATTCGGCACTGAAGCTTTCTTT. Its protein product is CASSSKTGPKFGTEAFF.

The gene calls are TRBV12-3 or TRBV12-4 and TRBJ2-2, with 8 positions matching TRBD1. CDR3 length equals 17 residues. V was clipped by 6 bases and J by 0 bases; unmatched bases: 9. The CDR3 is CASRSGQGAANTGELFF. The CDR3 bases are TGTGCCAGCAGATCCGGACAGGGAGCCGCGAACACCGGGGAGCTGTTTTTT.

This clonotype was counted at least ten times. The rearrangement links TRBV13 to TRBJ2-1, with 7 bases matching TRBD2. The V and J ends lost 5 bases and 4 bases, in that order; junction bases with no gene match: 8. Germline loops: CDR1 PRHDT, CDR2 FYEKMQ (reference sequence). The CDR3 spans 15 residues. In DNA, the CDR3 is TGTGCCAGCAGCCTCCGGGGGGAGGGTTACAATGAGCAGTTCTTC. Translated, it gives CASSLRGEGYNEQFF.

At least ten counts were recorded for this clonotype. The chain recombines TRBV7-2 with TRBJ2-3; 11 bases match TRBD2. Germline loops: CDR1 SGHTA, CDR2 FQGNSA. The CDR3 is 17 residues long. The ends lost 1 base at V and 1 base at J; junction bases unmatched: 4. CDR3 DNA sequence: TGTGCCAGCAGCTTAGTACTAGCGGGAGAGGGCACAGATACGCAGTATTTT. The encoded protein is CASSLVLAGEGTDTQYF. Based on the CDR3 plus reference TRBV7-2 and TRBJ2-3, the full variable domain is GAGVSQSPSNKVTEKGKDVELRCDPISGHTALYWYRQSLGQGLEFLIYFQGNSAPDKSGLPSDRFSAERTGGSVSTLTIQRTQQEDSAVYLCASSLVLAGEGTDTQYFGPGTRLTVL.